The entry below describes one TCR beta chain. The target antigen is unknown. These data originate in a study of T cell responses to AZD1222 COVID-19 vaccine. Second-dose schedules of about 4 or about 12 weeks were combined. Broader study findings: All repertoire sampling was performed exclusively after the peak T cell response. Spike-specific TCR breadth and depth were elevated following two AZD1222 doses. Per reports, nearly half of all spike-specific TCRs target regions that are unmutated in variants.

Germline loops: CDR1 LNHNV, CDR2 YYDKDF (reference sequence). The CDR3 length is 14 residues. The V and J ends lost 4 bases and 6 bases respectively, with 12 bases between them. Method: immunoSEQ multiplex PCR; TCRdb's copy keeps in-frame clones and lacks some. The sample carries about 160,000 clones, 85% to 90% recorded once. The rearrangement joins TRBV15 to TRBJ1-4, with D possibly being TRBD1 (5 bases). This TCR was sampled from an adult who received the AZD1222 COVID-19 vaccine. Material: peripheral blood, obtained 28 days after the second AZD1222 dose. CDR3: CATSTDPGDEKLFF. Here the CDR3 DNA reads TGTGCCACCAGCACGGACCCGGGGGATGAAAAACTGTTTTTT. Filled out from reference TRBV15 and TRBJ1-4, the complete variable domain reads DAMVIQNPRYQVTQFGKPVTLSCSQTLNHNVMYWYQQKSSQAPKLLFHYYDKDFNNEADTPDNFQSRRPNTSFCFLDIRSPGLGDTAMYLCATSTDPGDEKLFFGSGTQLSVL.